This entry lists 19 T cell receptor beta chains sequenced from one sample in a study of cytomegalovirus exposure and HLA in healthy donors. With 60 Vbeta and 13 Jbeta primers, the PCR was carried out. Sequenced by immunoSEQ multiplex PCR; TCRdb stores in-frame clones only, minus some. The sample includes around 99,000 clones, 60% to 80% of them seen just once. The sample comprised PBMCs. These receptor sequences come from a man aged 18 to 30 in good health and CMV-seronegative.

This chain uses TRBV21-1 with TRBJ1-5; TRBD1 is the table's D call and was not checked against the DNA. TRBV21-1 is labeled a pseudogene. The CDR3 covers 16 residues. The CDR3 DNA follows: TGTGCCAGCACCAAGAGTAAGGGGGCAGGCAATCAGCCCCAGCATTTT. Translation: CASTKSKGAGNQPQHF.

The CDR3 bases are TGTGCCAGCAGTCGTGCCGCGGGACTGGCAGAGACCCAGTACTTC. It is translated as CASSRAAGLAETQYF. The chain carries TRBV7-2 and TRBJ2-5; D might be TRBD2 (6 bases). Germline CDR1 reads SGHTA; CDR2 reads FQGNSA. The length of the CDR3 is 15 residues. The V gene lost 6 bases and the J gene lost 4 bases, with 18 bases spanning the gap.

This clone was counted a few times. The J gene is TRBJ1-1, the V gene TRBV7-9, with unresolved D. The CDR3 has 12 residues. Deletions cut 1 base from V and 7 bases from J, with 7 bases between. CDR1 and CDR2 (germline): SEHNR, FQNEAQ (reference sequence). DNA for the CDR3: TGTGCCAGCAGCTTAGTGGCAGGTGAAGCTTTCTTT. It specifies CASSLVAGEAFF.

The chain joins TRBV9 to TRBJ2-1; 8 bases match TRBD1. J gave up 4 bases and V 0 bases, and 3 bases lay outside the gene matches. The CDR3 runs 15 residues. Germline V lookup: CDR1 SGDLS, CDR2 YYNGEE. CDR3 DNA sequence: TGTGCCAGCAGCGTAGCGGGACAGGTTTACAATGAGCAGTTCTTC. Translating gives CASSVAGQVYNEQFF.

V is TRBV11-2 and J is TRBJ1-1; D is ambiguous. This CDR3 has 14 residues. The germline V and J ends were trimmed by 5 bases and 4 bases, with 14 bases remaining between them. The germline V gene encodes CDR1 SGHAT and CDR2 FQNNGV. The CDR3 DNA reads TGTGCCAGCAGCCCACCGTGGGCCACCACTGAAGCTTTCTTT. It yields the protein CASSPPWATTEAFF.

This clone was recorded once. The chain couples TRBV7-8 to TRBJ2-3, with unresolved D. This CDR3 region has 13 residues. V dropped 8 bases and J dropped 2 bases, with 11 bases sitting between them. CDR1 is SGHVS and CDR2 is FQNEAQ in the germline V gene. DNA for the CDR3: TGTGCCAGCTTGAAGCTAGACACAGATACGCAGTATTTT. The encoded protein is CASLKLDTDTQYF.

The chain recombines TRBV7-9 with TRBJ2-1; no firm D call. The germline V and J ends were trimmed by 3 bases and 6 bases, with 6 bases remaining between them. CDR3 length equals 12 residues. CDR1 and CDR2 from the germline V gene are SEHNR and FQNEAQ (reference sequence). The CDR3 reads CASSLAANEQFF. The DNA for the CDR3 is TGTGCCAGCAGCTTGGCGGCCAATGAGCAGTTCTTC.

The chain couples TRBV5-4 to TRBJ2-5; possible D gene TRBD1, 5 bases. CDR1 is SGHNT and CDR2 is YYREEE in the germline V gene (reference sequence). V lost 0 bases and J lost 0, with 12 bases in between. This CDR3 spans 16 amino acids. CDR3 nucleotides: TGTGCCAGCAGCTTGGATGTTGGGGCGGACCAAGAGACCCAGTACTTC. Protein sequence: CASSLDVGADQETQYF.

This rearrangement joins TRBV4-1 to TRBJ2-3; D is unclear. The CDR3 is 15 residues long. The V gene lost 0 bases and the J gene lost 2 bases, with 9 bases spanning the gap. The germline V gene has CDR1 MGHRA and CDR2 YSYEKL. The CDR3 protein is CASSQDGSTTDTQYF. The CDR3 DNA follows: TGCGCCAGCAGCCAAGACGGTAGTACCACAGATACGCAGTATTTT.

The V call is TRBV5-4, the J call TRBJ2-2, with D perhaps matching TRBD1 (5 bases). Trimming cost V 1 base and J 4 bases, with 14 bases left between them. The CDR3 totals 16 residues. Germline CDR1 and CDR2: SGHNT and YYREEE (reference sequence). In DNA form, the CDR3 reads TGTGCCAGCAGCTTGAAGCAGGGCTCTATCACCGGGGAGCTGTTTTTT. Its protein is CASSLKQGSITGELFF.

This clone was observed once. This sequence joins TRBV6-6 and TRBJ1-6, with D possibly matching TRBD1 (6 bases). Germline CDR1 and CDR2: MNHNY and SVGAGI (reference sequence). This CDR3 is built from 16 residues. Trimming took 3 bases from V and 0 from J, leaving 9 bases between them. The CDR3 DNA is TGTGCCAGCAGTTATAGGGGGAGCTCCTATAATTCACCCCTCCACTTT. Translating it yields CASSYRGSSYNSPLHF.

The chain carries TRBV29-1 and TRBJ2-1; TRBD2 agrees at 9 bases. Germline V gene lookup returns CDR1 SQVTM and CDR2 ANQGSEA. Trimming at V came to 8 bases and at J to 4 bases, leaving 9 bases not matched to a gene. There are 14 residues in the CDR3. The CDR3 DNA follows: TGCAGCCCAATAGGGCTAGCGGGGTACAATGAGCAGTTCTTC. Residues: CSPIGLAGYNEQFF.

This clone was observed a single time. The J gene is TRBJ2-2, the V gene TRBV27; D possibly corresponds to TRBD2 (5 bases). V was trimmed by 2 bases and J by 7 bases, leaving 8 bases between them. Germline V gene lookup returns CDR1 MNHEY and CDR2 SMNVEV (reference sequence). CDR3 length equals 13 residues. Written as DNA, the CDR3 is TGTGCCAGCAGTTTAAGCCGGGGCGGGGAGCTGTTTTTT. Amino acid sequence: CASSLSRGGELFF.

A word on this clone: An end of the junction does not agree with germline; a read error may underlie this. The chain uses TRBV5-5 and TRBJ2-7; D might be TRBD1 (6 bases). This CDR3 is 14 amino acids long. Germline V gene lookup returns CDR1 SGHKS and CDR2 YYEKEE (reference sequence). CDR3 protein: CASSLARGAGEEYF. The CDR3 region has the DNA TGTGCCAGCAGCTTGGCCAGGGGAGCAGGCGAGGAGTACTTC.

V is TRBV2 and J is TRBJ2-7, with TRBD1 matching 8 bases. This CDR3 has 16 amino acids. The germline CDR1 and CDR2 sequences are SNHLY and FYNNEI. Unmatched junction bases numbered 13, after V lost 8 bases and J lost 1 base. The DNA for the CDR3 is TGTGCCAGCGAGTTTCTAGGACAGGGACATTCCTACGAGCAGTACTTC. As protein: CASEFLGQGHSYEQYF.

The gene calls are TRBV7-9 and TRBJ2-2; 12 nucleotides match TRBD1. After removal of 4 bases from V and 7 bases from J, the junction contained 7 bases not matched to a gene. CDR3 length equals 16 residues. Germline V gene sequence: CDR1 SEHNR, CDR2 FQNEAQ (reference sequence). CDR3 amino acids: CASSSPGQGAGGELFF. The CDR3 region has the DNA TGTGCCAGCAGCTCCCCGGGACAGGGGGCCGGCGGGGAGCTGTTTTTT.

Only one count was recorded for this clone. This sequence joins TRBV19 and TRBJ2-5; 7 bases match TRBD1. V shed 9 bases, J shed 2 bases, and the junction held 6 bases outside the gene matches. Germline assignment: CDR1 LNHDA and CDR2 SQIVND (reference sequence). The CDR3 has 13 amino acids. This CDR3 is CASAQGQQETQYF. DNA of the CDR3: TGTGCCAGCGCCCAGGGACAGCAAGAGACCCAGTACTTC. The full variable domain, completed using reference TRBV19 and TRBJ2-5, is DGGITQSPKYLFRKEGQNVTLSCEQNLNHDAMYWYRQDPGQGLRLIYYSQIVNDFQKGDIAEGYSVSREKKESFPLTVTSAQKNPTAFYLCASAQGQQETQYFGPGTRLLVL.

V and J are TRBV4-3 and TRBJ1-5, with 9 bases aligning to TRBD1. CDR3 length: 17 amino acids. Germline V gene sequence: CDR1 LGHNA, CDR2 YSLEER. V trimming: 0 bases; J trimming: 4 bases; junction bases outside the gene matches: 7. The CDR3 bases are TGCGCCAGCAGCCAAGATTACAGGGGGCAAAGAAATCAGCCCCAGCATTTT. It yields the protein CASSQDYRGQRNQPQHF.

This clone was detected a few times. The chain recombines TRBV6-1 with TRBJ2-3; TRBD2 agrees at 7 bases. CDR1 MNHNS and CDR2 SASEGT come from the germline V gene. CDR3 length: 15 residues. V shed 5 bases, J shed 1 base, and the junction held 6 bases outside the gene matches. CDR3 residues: CASSPTSVGTDTQYF. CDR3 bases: TGTGCCAGCAGTCCTACTAGCGTGGGCACAGATACGCAGTATTTT.